The sequence of this T cell receptor beta chain was determined in a study of glioma-infiltrating T cells after dendritic cell vaccination. Time point of the sample: after dendritic cell vaccination, including at tumor progression/relapse. Blood PBMC samples: pre-vaccination, two weeks post third vaccination, and at tumor progression. Primers: 60 V beta forward and 13 J beta reverse. The protocol was immunoSEQ multiplex PCR, while the TCRdb copy is restricted to in-frame clones and leaves out a portion. The repertoire holds roughly 56,000 clones, with about 83% as singletons. The clonotype was recovered from a human donor with glioblastoma. Sequenced here: blood, sampled after dendritic cell vaccination.

CDR3 loop: CASSAGPNQETQYF. In DNA form, the CDR3 reads TGCGCCAGCAGCGCGGGACCCAACCAAGAGACCCAGTACTTC. The V and J genes are TRBV5-1 and TRBJ2-5, with a weak D call TRBD2 (6 bases). The germline V and J ends were trimmed by 4 bases and 0 bases, with 10 bases remaining between them. Germline values: CDR1 SGHRS, CDR2 YFSETQ. The CDR3 runs 14 residues.